The next 19 T cell receptor beta chains were all read from a single sample in a study of cytomegalovirus exposure and HLA in healthy donors. The PCR used 60 Vbeta and 13 Jbeta primers. The data were produced by immunoSEQ multiplex PCR, yet TCRdb's version contains in-frame clones alone and is incomplete. This table holds 120,000 or so clones, about 80% found once. Input material: PBMCs. These receptors all stem from a human donor in good health.

The CDR3 coding sequence is TGTGCCAGCGGCGCTCTTGGCGCAGGGGGCGGTTATGGCTACACCTTC. Amino acid sequence: CASGALGAGGGYGYTF. The rearrangement joins TRBV28 to TRBJ1-2, with 8 nucleotides matching TRBD1. The CDR3 has 16 residues. The V segment lost 8 bases and the J segment 5 bases; nucleotides outside the gene matches: 16. Per the germline V gene, CDR1 is MDHEN and CDR2 is SYDVKM.

The chain has TRBV6-5 and TRBJ2-7; tentative D call: TRBD1 (6 bases). Trimming cost V 6 bases and J 0 bases, with 12 bases left between them. This CDR3 contains 14 residues. Germline-derived CDR1 and CDR2 are MNHEY and SVGAGI. The CDR3 DNA sequence: TGTGCCAGCAGCTCCGGACAGAGCTCCTACGAGCAGTACTTC. It translates to CASSSGQSSYEQYF.

The rearrangement joins TRBV6-5 to TRBJ1-5; TRBD1 aligns across 7 bases. V shed 5 bases, J shed 5 bases, and the junction held 9 bases outside the gene matches. The CDR3 loop spans 15 amino acids. Germline V gene lookup returns CDR1 MNHEY and CDR2 SVGAGI. This CDR3 is CASSQTGRIDQPQHF. Here the CDR3 DNA reads TGTGCCAGCAGTCAGACAGGGCGTATAGATCAGCCCCAGCATTTT.

The rearrangement joins TRBV9 to TRBJ2-7, with unresolved D. This CDR3 has 13 amino acids. V shed 0 bases and J shed 5 bases, with 9 bases lying between them. Germline V gene lookup returns CDR1 SGDLS and CDR2 YYNGEE. For the CDR3, the DNA is TGTGCCAGCAGCGTAGCTTTGGGCGACGAGCAGTACTTC. This gives the protein CASSVALGDEQYF.

The V gene is TRBV13, the J gene TRBJ1-2; possible D gene TRBD1, 5 bases. V was pared by 5 bases and J by 0 bases, with 16 bases between. The germline V gene has CDR1 PRHDT and CDR2 FYEKMQ (reference sequence). The CDR3 loop spans 16 amino acids. CDR3 bases: TGTGCCAGCAGCAGACCCTCGACAGATCCTAACTATGGCTACACCTTC. Its protein is CASSRPSTDPNYGYTF.

Note on this clone: An end of the junction differs from the germline gene, which may be a read error. The chain carries TRBV7-9 and TRBJ1-6; D gene uncertain. Per the germline V gene, CDR1 is SEHNR and CDR2 is FQNEAQ (reference sequence). The CDR3 spans 14 residues. This CDR3 reads CSSSLERTSSPLHF. The CDR3, as DNA: TGTTCCAGCAGCTTAGAACGGACTAGCTCACCCCTCCACTTT. Supplemented by reference TRBV7-9 and TRBJ1-6, the full variable domain reads DTGVSQNPRHKITKRGQNVTFRCDPISEHNRLYWYRQTLGQGPEFLTYFQNEAQLEKSRLLSDRFSAERPKGSFSTLEIQRTEQGDSAMYLCSSSLERTSSPLHFGNGTRLTVT.

This CDR3 is CASSLDSGGYNEQFF. The CDR3 DNA sequence: TGTGCCAGCAGCTTAGACAGCGGGGGGTACAATGAGCAGTTCTTC. This rearrangement joins TRBV7-9 to TRBJ2-1; 9 bases line up with TRBD2. Germline CDR1 and CDR2: SEHNR and FQNEAQ (reference sequence). This CDR3 has 15 residues. The junction had 2 bases not matched to a gene; V was cut back by 1 base and J by 4 bases.

The rearrangement uses TRBV21-1 and TRBJ1-3. TRBV21-1 is reported as a pseudogene. This CDR3 region has 14 residues. This chain's CDR3 is CASSKAGGGNTIYF. CDR3 nucleotide sequence: TGTGCCAGCAGCAAAGCCGGCGGTGGGAACACCATATATTTT.

The CDR3 nucleotides read TGTGCCAGCAGCCCAGCGCTGGACAGGGATGCAGATACGCAGTATTTT. The encoded protein is CASSPALDRDADTQYF. This chain uses TRBV7-9 with TRBJ2-3, with 8 bases lining up with TRBD1. CDR3 length: 16 amino acids. Germline V gives CDR1 SEHNR, CDR2 FQNEAQ (reference sequence). V was clipped by 5 bases and J by 4 bases; unmatched bases: 11.

On this clone: At one of its ends the junction is not consistent with the germline gene, which may arise from a read error. The chain combines TRBV2 with TRBJ2-7; TRBD2 might be the D (6 bases). The CDR3 runs 13 residues. In germline, CDR1 is SNHLY, CDR2 FYNNEI. The CDR3 here is CASRGGATYKQYF. The CDR3 region has the DNA TGTGCCAGCAGAGGAGGGGCTACCTACAAGCAGTACTTC.

The chain uses TRBV29-1 and TRBJ2-2, with TRBD2 matching over 14 bases. CDR3 length equals 19 residues. From germline, CDR1 is SQVTM and CDR2 ANQGSEA. The ends lost 2 bases at V and 2 bases at J; junction bases unmatched: 10. The DNA for the CDR3 is TGCAGCGTTGAATTTACTATTGGGACTAGCGGGGGAAACACCGGGGAGCTGTTTTTT. It translates to CSVEFTIGTSGGNTGELFF.

The gene calls are TRBV2 and TRBJ1-1, with D perhaps TRBD1 (5 bases). Germline lookup yields CDR1 SNHLY and CDR2 FYNNEI. Trimming took 6 bases from V and 6 from J, leaving 11 bases between them. This CDR3 spans 12 amino acids. The CDR3 protein is CASSETVPEAFF. The CDR3 DNA reads as TGTGCCAGCAGCGAGACAGTCCCTGAAGCTTTCTTT.

The chain is built from TRBV6-1 and TRBJ2-3, with D perhaps matching TRBD2 (7 bases). V was cut by 8 bases and J by 5 bases, with 17 bases left in between. The CDR3 extends over 14 amino acids. Germline CDR1 reads MNHNS; CDR2 reads SASEGT. The CDR3, as DNA: TGTGCCAGCGGGTCTGCGGGGGCGGGAGATACGCAGTATTTT. This translates into CASGSAGAGDTQYF.

The rearrangement joins TRBV7-9 to TRBJ2-2; TRBD1 is a possible D gene (6 bases). This CDR3 has 13 residues. Germline lookup yields CDR1 SEHNR and CDR2 FQNEAQ (reference sequence). Trimming removed 5 bases from V and 8 bases from J, with 12 bases in between. The chain's CDR3 is CASSPQGNGELFF. CDR3 bases: TGTGCCAGCAGCCCACAGGGTAATGGGGAGCTGTTTTTT.

The CDR3 nucleotides are TGTGCCAGCCAAGCTAGCGGGGGCACCGGGGAGCTGTTTTTT. Translation gives CASQASGGTGELFF. This chain joins TRBV11-2 and TRBJ2-2, with 10 bases that match TRBD2. The ends lost 8 bases at V and 4 bases at J; junction bases unmatched: 4. The CDR3 is 14 residues long. The germline gives CDR1 SGHAT, CDR2 FQNNGV.

This clone showed up just once. The chain employs TRBV2 and TRBJ2-3, with D uncertain. The V gene's germline CDR1 is SNHLY and CDR2 FYNNEI. This CDR3 contains 13 residues. The V end was cut by 7 bases, the J end by 3 bases, with 11 bases between. The CDR3 coding sequence is TGTGCCAGCAACGAGGTTGGAACAGATACGCAGTATTTT. This encodes CASNEVGTDTQYF.

V usage is TRBV7-2 and J usage is TRBJ1-4, with D perhaps TRBD1 (6 bases). The germline V and J ends were trimmed by 1 base and 7 bases, with 10 bases remaining between them. The CDR3 is 14 amino acids. Germline CDR1 and CDR2: SGHTA and FQGNSA. The CDR3 protein is CASSLDRDAEKLFF. The DNA for the CDR3 is TGTGCCAGCAGCTTAGACAGGGATGCTGAAAAACTGTTTTTT.

V is TRBV5-6 and J is TRBJ2-4; D might be TRBD2 (6 bases). The CDR3 consists of 18 residues. Germline assignment: CDR1 SGHDT and CDR2 YYEEEE. Trimming removed 3 bases at V and 0 bases at J, with 19 bases between. The CDR3 DNA sequence: TGTGCCAGCAGCTCCCTACTAGCTCCTCTTCTAGCCAAAAACATTCAGTACTTC. It specifies CASSSLLAPLLAKNIQYF.

This chain uses TRBV2 with TRBJ2-7, with TRBD1 identical over 11 bases. CDR3 length equals 11 residues. Per the germline V gene, CDR1 is SNHLY and CDR2 is FYNNEI. With 8 bases clipped from V and 6 bases from J, the junction kept 0 bases outside the gene matches. The CDR3 region has the DNA TGTGCCAGCGGGACAGGGGGCGAGCAGTACTTC. Protein: CASGTGGEQYF.